This T cell receptor (beta chain) was retrieved from a study of blood T cell repertoires in COVID-19. Study summary: Sites across the United States, Italy and Spain contributed samples from acute and convalescent COVID-19.

TCRdb keeps only in-frame clones here, not all; method: immunoSEQ multiplex PCR. This table has about 99,000 clones, roughly 89% appearing once. This CDR3 region has 12 residues. CDR1 MNHNY and CDR2 SVGAGI come from the germline V gene (reference sequence). Trimming pared 2 bases from V and 7 bases from J, leaving 9 bases between. Sequencing was carried out using peripheral blood. The clonotype originates from a man between 65 and 85 years old with active or convalescent COVID-19. The chain employs TRBV6-6 and TRBJ2-7, with D tentatively TRBD2 (6 bases). CDR3 nucleotide sequence: TGTGCCAGCAGTTACGGGGCGGGAGAGCAGTACTTC. This encodes CASSYGAGEQYF.